The clone carrying this T cell receptor (beta chain) was recorded a few times. As yet, its antigen is unknown. This sample was taken from a study of beta chain features in type 1 diabetes. Study in general: In age, gender and cell yields, patients were similar to healthy donors.

CDR3 length: 14 amino acids. The V end was cut by 6 bases, the J end by 1 base, with 10 bases between. Germline values: CDR1 MDHEN, CDR2 SYDVKM. cDNA synthesis used the whole RNA isolate, giving expressed TCRB sequences. Clones were read by immunoSEQ multiplex PCR, and TCRdb kept only the in-frame ones, dropping some. The data show a few hundred thousand clones, around 15% seen once. Overall study results and limits: PCR could preferentially amplify shorter templates, alike in patients and controls. Reduced insertions and increased deletions marked VDJ junctions in type 1 diabetes patients.

This TCR was sampled from a woman aged 18 to 35 in good health. Sequencing was done on a sample of naive CD4+ T cells from blood. The chain carries TRBV28 and TRBJ2-1, with D possibly matching TRBD1 (6 bases). CDR3 nucleotides: TGTGCCAGCAGCCTACAGGGTTCCTACAATGAGCAGTTCTTC. This codes for CASSLQGSYNEQFF.